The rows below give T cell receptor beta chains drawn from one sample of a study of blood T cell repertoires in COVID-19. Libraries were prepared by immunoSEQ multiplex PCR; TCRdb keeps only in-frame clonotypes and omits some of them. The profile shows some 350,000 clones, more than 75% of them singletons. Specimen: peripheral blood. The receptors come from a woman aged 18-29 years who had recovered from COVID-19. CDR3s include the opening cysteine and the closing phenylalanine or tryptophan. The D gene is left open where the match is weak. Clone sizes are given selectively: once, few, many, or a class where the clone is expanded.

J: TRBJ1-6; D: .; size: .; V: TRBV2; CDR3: CASSETSAGRSPLHF; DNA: TGTGCCAGCAGTGAGACCTCGGCTGGGAGGTCACCCCTCCACTTT
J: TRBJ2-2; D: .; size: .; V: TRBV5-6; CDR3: CASTPWAVGTGELFF; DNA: TGTGCCAGCACCCCGTGGGCCGTGGGCACCGGGGAGCTGTTTTTT
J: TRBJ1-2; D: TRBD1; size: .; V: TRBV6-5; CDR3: CASARDRDYGYTF; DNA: TGTGCCAGTGCACGGGACAGGGACTATGGCTACACCTTC
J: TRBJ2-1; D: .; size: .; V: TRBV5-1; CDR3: CASSSIRYNEQFF; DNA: TGCGCCAGCAGCTCTATCAGGTACAATGAGCAGTTCTTC
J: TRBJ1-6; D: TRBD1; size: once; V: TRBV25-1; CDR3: CASSEQGAGVNSPLHF; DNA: TGTGCCAGCAGTGAACAGGGGGCTGGGGTTAATTCACCCCTCCACTTT
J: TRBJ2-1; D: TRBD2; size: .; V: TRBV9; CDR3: CASSHGWEGNEQFF; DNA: TGTGCCAGCAGCCATGGGTGGGAGGGCAATGAGCAGTTCTTC
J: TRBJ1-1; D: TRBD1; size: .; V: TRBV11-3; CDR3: CASSKRDRGNTEAFF; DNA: TGTGCCAGCAGCAAACGGGACAGGGGGAACACTGAAGCTTTCTTT
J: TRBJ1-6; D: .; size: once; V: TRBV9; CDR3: CASSLGGDPNNSPLHF; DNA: TGTGCCAGCAGCCTCGGGGGGGATCCGAATAATTCACCCCTCCACTTT
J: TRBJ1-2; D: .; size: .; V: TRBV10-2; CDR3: CASSRFGADNYGYTF; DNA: TGCGCCAGCAGTAGGTTTGGGGCAGATAACTATGGCTACACCTTC
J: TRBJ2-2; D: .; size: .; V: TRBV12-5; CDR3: CASGIPLGGGSIGELFF; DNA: TGTGCTAGTGGCATCCCATTGGGGGGAGGTTCGATCGGGGAGCTGTTTTTT
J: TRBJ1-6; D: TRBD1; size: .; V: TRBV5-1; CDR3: CASSFGTVALQPLHF; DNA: TGCGCCAGCAGCTTCGGGACAGTAGCCCTCCAACCCCTCCACTTT
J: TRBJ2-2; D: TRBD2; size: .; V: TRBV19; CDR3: CASSRGGAGARTGELFF; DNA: TGTGCCAGTAGCCGGGGGGGGGCGGGAGCAAGGACCGGGGAGCTGTTTTTT
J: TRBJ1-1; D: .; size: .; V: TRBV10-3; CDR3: CAIQNRENTEAFF; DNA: TGTGCCATCCAAAACAGGGAGAACACTGAAGCTTTCTTT
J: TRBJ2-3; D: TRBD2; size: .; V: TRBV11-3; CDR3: CASSARLAGVTDTQYF; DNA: TGTGCCAGCAGCGCCCGACTAGCGGGGGTCACAGATACGCAGTATTTT
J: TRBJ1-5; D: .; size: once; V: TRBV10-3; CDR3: CAIGLTNQPQHF; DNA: TGTGCCATCGGGCTAACGAATCAGCCCCAGCATTTT